This is a list of T cell receptor beta chains from one sample in a study of cytomegalovirus exposure and HLA in healthy donors. The method was immunoSEQ multiplex PCR; TCRdb's version includes in-frame clones alone and lacks a portion of them. Its table lists about 170,000 clones. Material: PBMCs. The receptors shown here come from a young woman in good health and CMV-seropositive. The CDR3 runs from the conserved cysteine through the conserved F or W. The order of the fields is J gene, D gene, V gene, CDR3 length, CDR3 DNA, CDR3 protein. D genes are given only for firm matches.

TRBJ2-2	.	TRBV6-5	13	TGTGCCAGCATTGGACAGAACACCGGGGAGCTGTTTTTT	CASIGQNTGELFF
TRBJ1-2	.	TRBV14	13	TGTGCCAGCAGCCAAGGAGCTAACTATGGCTACACCTTC	CASSQGANYGYTF
TRBJ2-1	.	TRBV5-6	19	TGTGCCAGCAGCTTGGCCGTCGCCGGACTTCAACTGGAAGACAATGAGCAGTTCTTC	CASSLAVAGLQLEDNEQFF
TRBJ1-4	.	TRBV7-6	15	TGTGCCAGCAGCTTATTAAGCACAACTAATGAAAAACTGTTTTTT	CASSLLSTTNEKLFF
TRBJ2-5	.	TRBV7-2	14	TGTGCCAGCAGCTTAGATACTAGTCGAAAGACCCAGTACTTC	CASSLDTSRKTQYF
TRBJ2-2	.	TRBV19	14	TGTGCCAGCTCATTTGGACTAAACACCGGGGAGCTGTTTTTT	CASSFGLNTGELFF
TRBJ1-5	.	TRBV29-1	14	TGCAGCGTTAGGACAGCTTATAGCAATCAGCCCCAGCATTTT	CSVRTAYSNQPQHF
TRBJ1-2	.	TRBV25-1	9	TGTGCCAGCGGGGAGGGCTACACCTTC	CASGEGYTF
TRBJ1-2	TRBD1	TRBV5-1	18	TGCGCCAGCAGTAGGAACAACCCTGGGACAGGGGATCGTTATGGCTACACCTTC	CASSRNNPGTGDRYGYTF
TRBJ2-4	.	TRBV6-1	13	TGTGCCAGCAGCCGGGACAACAAAAACATTCAGTACTTC	CASSRDNKNIQYF
TRBJ1-5	TRBD1	TRBV2	14	TGTGCCAGCAGTTTGGACAGGGGCGATCAGCCCCAGCATTTT	CASSLDRGDQPQHF
TRBJ1-2	TRBD1	TRBV20-1	11	TGCAGTGCCCCAGGGGGTGGAGGCTACACCTTC	CSAPGGGGYTF
TRBJ2-7	TRBD2	TRBV19	16	TGTGCCAGTAGTCTTCGGCTAGCGGGGACCTCCTACGAGCAGTACTTC	CASSLRLAGTSYEQYF
TRBJ2-7	TRBD1	TRBV7-9	17	TGTGCCAGCAGCTTTGTCCCGGGACAGGGCCCAACCTACGAGCAGTACTTC	CASSFVPGQGPTYEQYF
TRBJ2-1	TRBD2	TRBV7-2	15	TGTGCCAGCAGCTTATTTACTAGCGGGGAAAATGAGCAGTTCTTC	CASSLFTSGENEQFF
TRBJ2-7	.	TRBV7-2	12	TGTGCCAGCAGCGAATCCTACTACGAGCAGTACTTC	CASSESYYEQYF
TRBJ2-7	TRBD2	TRBV6-5	13	TGTGCCAGCAGTTACGCGGGGGTCGACGAGCAGTACTTC	CASSYAGVDEQYF
TRBJ1-1	TRBD1	TRBV29-1	14	TGCAGCGTTACAAGGGACAGGGGGCCTACCGAAGCTTTCTTT	CSVTRDRGPTEAFF
TRBJ2-1	.	TRBV5-1	14	TGCGCCAGCAGCTTGGCGGCAGGCTACAATGAGCAGTTCTTC	CASSLAAGYNEQFF
TRBJ1-1	.	TRBV5-1	14	TGCGCCAGTTCTCCGGACACCATGAACACTGAAGCTTTCTTT	CASSPDTMNTEAFF
TRBJ1-1	.	TRBV15	14	TGTGCCACCAGCAGAGATCTCGGTTTCACTGAAGCTTTCTTT	CATSRDLGFTEAFF
TRBJ2-3	.	TRBV5-8	13	TGTGCCAGCAGCTCCGACTACACAGATACGCAGTATTTT	CASSSDYTDTQYF
TRBJ1-3	.	TRBV18	15	TGTGCCAGCTCCCGCGACATGCCCTCTGGAAACACCATATATTTT	CASSRDMPSGNTIYF
TRBJ2-7	TRBD2	TRBV11-1	15	TGTGCCAGCAGCGCTGGACTAGCGGGGACATACGAGCAGTACTTC	CASSAGLAGTYEQYF
TRBJ2-7	.	TRBV27	15	TGTGCCAGCAGTTTATCAGGGGTGGGCTCCTACGAGCAGTACTTC	CASSLSGVGSYEQYF
TRBJ2-3	TRBD2	TRBV19	15	TGTGCCACCAGGGACCGGGGGAGGGGCACAGATACGCAGTATTTT	CATRDRGRGTDTQYF
TRBJ2-5	TRBD2	TRBV15	19	TGTGCCACCAGCAGAGCACCTAGCGGGGGGGCCCTGTACCAAGAGACCCAGTACTTC	CATSRAPSGGALYQETQYF
TRBJ2-1	TRBD1	TRBV7-8	15	TGTGCCAGCAGCGGAGGGACAGGGCCCTACAATGAGCAGTTCTTC	CASSGGTGPYNEQFF
TRBJ1-1	TRBD1	TRBV9	12	TGTGCCAGCAGCCCTCCCGGACAGGCGGCTTTCTTT	CASSPPGQAAFF
TRBJ2-7	.	TRBV18	15	TGTGCCAGCTCACAGGGTTTGACGGGATTCTACGAGCAGTACTTC	CASSQGLTGFYEQYF
TRBJ2-7	.	TRBV2	14	TGTGCCAGCAGTGTGCCTAGCAGTACCTACGAGCAGTACTTC	CASSVPSSTYEQYF
TRBJ2-3	TRBD2	TRBV14	15	TGTGCCAGCAGCCCCCAACCGGGACTAGCGGGGTTGCAGTATTTT	CASSPQPGLAGLQYF
TRBJ2-7	.	TRBV29-1	13	TGCAGCGTTTACGGGAATAGTCCCTACGAGCAGTACTTC	CSVYGNSPYEQYF
TRBJ1-1	.	TRBV5-5	15	TGTGCCAGCAGCGGTACAGGGAGAGAGAACACTGAAGCTTTCTTT	CASSGTGRENTEAFF
TRBJ1-1	TRBD1	TRBV2	15	TGTGCCAGCAACACCGGGACAGGGGATGACACTGAAGCTTTCTTT	CASNTGTGDDTEAFF
TRBJ1-2	.	TRBV4-1	16	TGCGCCAGCAGCCAGCCCCCAAGGAGGGGTAGCGGCGGCTACACCTTC	CASSQPPRRGSGGYTF
TRBJ1-2	TRBD1	TRBV5-6	14	TGTGCCAGCAGCTTAGGGACAGGGCACTATGGCTACACCTTC	CASSLGTGHYGYTF
TRBJ2-3	.	TRBV10-2	15	TGCGCCAGCAGTGCTTCCGGGGTTCGCACAGATACGCAGTATTTT	CASSASGVRTDTQYF
TRBJ1-1	.	TRBV6-5	14	TGTGCCAGCAAAGAGGGGGGGGAATCAGCTGAAGCTTTCTTT	CASKEGGESAEAFF
TRBJ2-2	TRBD1	TRBV7-3	16	TGTGCCAGCAGCCCCCCGGGACAGGGGAGCACCGGGGAGCTGTTTTTT	CASSPPGQGSTGELFF
TRBJ2-7	TRBD1	TRBV6-5	13	TGTGCCAGCCGGGGACAGGGTGAATACGAGCAGTACTTC	CASRGQGEYEQYF
TRBJ2-7	.	TRBV6-1	13	TGTGCCAGCAGTGGGGGAGTCGGCTACGAGCAGTACTTC	CASSGGVGYEQYF
TRBJ2-3	.	TRBV4-3	16	TGCGCCAGCAGCCAAGAGGGCAGTTTTTACACAGATACGCAGTATTTT	CASSQEGSFYTDTQYF
TRBJ2-4	.	TRBV18	13	TGTGCCAGCTCATCCTCTAGCTCCGACATTCAGTACTTC	CASSSSSSDIQYF
TRBJ2-2	TRBD2	TRBV9	15	TGTGCCAGCAGCGAGCGGGGGTATGGGGGCGGGGAGCTGTTTTTT	CASSERGYGGGELFF
TRBJ2-2	TRBD1	TRBV19	17	TGTGCCAGTAGGCCAGCAGGGGACAGGGCTTACACCGGGGAGCTGTTTTTT	CASRPAGDRAYTGELFF
TRBJ1-4	.	TRBV5-6	12	TGTGCCAGCAGCTTGGTACAGGGCGAACTGTTTTTT	CASSLVQGELFF
TRBJ2-7	.	TRBV4-1	17	TGCGCCAGCAGCCAAGAGTCAGATCGGCAGGGGGGTTACGAGCAGTACTTC	CASSQESDRQGGYEQYF
TRBJ2-1	TRBD1	TRBV13	15	TGTGCCAGCAGCCTGGGACAGACAAACAACAATGAGCAGTTCTTC	CASSLGQTNNNEQFF
TRBJ1-2	TRBD1	TRBV28	14	TGTGCCAGCAGTGTTTCAGGGGGCTGGGGGGGCTACACCTTC	CASSVSGGWGGYTF
TRBJ2-7	TRBD1	TRBV2	14	TGTGCCAGCAGTGTACAGGGGGAGGCCTACGAGCAGTACTTC	CASSVQGEAYEQYF
TRBJ2-3	TRBD1	TRBV5-1	15	TGCGCCAGCAGCTCCGGGACAGGGGTTGGAGATACGCAGTATTTT	CASSSGTGVGDTQYF